The T cell receptor (beta chain) described here comes from a study of shared clonotypes between healthy human individuals (dated by TCRdb to the early 2020s). Concerning the study at large: A few men and two women, aged 18 to 49 years, made up the cohort. For each donor, three plates each were used for CD4 naive and CD4 memory, two plates were used for CD8 naive, and one plate was used for CD8 memory. To estimate repertoire size and how much clonotype sharing occurs between individuals, the study deeply sequenced the blood TCR repertoires of several healthy adults. To increase sequencing depth and limit assay-specific biases, TCR repertoire library preparation and sequencing were carried out by different laboratories using diverse techniques. Between about 0.8 and 9.5 billion PBMCs per donor were obtained by leukapheresis.

Healthy HIV-negative adults with no recently reported acute infections or vaccinations were included as donors. Every donor was a Caucasian adult living in Nashville, Tennessee, USA. CD4+ T cells were enriched by magnetic negative selection, after which naive cells were positively selected on CD45RA and the negative fraction was taken as the memory subset. Blood was obtained by leukapheresis, after which PBMCs were separated by Ficoll-Histopaque density gradient centrifugation and cryopreserved in liquid nitrogen vapor phase. Analytical flow cytometry was used to check the purity and quantity of each magnetically sorted T cell population. Genomic DNA was isolated from every sorted fraction and measured by UV absorbance on a Nanodrop 2000c. The germline V gene supplies CDR1 SGHRS and CDR2 YFSETQ. Relative to germline, V is 1 base shorter and J is 2 bases shorter, with 16 bases between their ends. The CDR3 starts with the cysteine, ends with the phenylalanine, and has 17 residues. The retained sequence is limited to the CDR3, 51 bases, with the frame set at the first base.

Using the deep immunoSEQ assay, multiplex PCR amplified TCR CDR3 regions from genomic DNA. Extracted genomic DNA from each cell subset was distributed evenly across all wells of several immunoSEQ 96-well plates, and each plate was treated as a replicate. Each replicate PCR for sorted subsets received about 180 ng genomic DNA, equal to 28,000 or so T cell genomes. Purified libraries were measured with a Qubit 3.0 fluorometer, size-checked on a Bioanalyzer 2100, and measured again with the KAPA Library Quantification kit. A separate single-read 150-cycle Illumina NextSeq 550 flow cell was used to sequence each immunoSEQ 96-well plate. The authors' analysis ran thus. Because the immunoSEQ output held only junctional sequences and lacked quality scores, the filtering could not match the filtering applied to full-length reads. Sequences were annotated with PyIR, a Python wrapper for IgBLAST v1.9, and V/J genes and CDR3 were assigned using IMGT germline references. Reads were filtered out if the reads had weak V/J assignments (E-value above 1e-6), no CDR3, stop codons, out-of-frame junctions, or ambiguous translated residues. V3J clonotypes were defined by identical inferred V gene, J gene, and CDR3 amino acid sequence. The percentage overlap between two repertoires was calculated by dividing the number of shared unique clonotypes by the size of the smaller repertoire. RTK rarefaction, the Chao1 estimator, and Recon v2.1 estimates of unobserved clonotypes were used to assess repertoire richness. Generation probabilities for all TCRbeta clonotypes obtained by the gDNA method from a handful of donors were computed using OLGA. TCRdb obtained this table from immuneACCESS and retained in-frame rearrangements with V and J assigned. These tables miss some clones; where compared with another copy, unresolved V genes account for less than half of the shortfall, and the remainder is unexplained. The V and J calls and clone size are taken from that table; D and trimming were inferred from the DNA. Here the sample has millions of clones; 85% to 95% occur a single time. The ten largest clones add up to 0.13% of the sample.

Results the study describes overall, beyond this receptor: Compared with non-shared clonotypes, the clonotypes found in all four sorted-subset donors had higher generation probabilities. The small number of donors limited the genetic and exposure-history diversity represented. Only blood was sampled, and tissue TCR repertoires likely differ from those in blood. When a few donors were compared, the shared fraction of clonotypes was about 5.2% for naive CD4, about 4% for naive CD8, about 2.5% for memory CD4, and 0.3% to 0.5% for memory CD8. Pairwise subsampling led to the expectation that sequencing depth would affect the degree of clonotype sharing among donors. Rarefaction of sorted-subset datasets indicated incomplete sequencing despite the large sequencing depth. Larger estimated clonotype richness was generally found for naive subsets than for memory subsets.

Comment on this clone: Its antigen remains undetermined. No per-base quality is available; no much larger clone lies one base away.

Input material: naive CD4+ T cells sorted from blood. In the paper's terms, the cell subset or site label means: CD45RA+ positively selected. This TCR was recovered from a young man in good health. The chain was built from TRBV5-1 and TRBJ1-5; matching of 5 bases hints at TRBD1 as the D gene. The CDR3 region reads CASSLRQGSTGNQPQHF. DNA sequence: TGCGCCAGCAGCTTGAGGCAGGGTTCGACGGGCAATCAGCCCCAGCATTTT.